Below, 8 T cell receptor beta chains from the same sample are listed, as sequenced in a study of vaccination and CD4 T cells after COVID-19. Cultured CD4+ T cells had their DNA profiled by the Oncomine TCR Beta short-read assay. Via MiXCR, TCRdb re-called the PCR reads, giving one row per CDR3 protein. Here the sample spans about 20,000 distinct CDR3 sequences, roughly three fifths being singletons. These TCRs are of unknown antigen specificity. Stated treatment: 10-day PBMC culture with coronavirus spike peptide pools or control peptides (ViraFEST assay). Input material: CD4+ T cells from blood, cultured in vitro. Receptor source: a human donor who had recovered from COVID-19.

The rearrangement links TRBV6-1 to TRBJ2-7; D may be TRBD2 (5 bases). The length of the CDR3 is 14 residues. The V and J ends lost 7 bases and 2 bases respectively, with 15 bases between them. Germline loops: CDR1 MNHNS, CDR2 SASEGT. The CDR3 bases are TGTGCCAGCACCCCCCCGAGGGCACCCTACGAGCAGTACTTC. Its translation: CASTPPRAPYEQYF.

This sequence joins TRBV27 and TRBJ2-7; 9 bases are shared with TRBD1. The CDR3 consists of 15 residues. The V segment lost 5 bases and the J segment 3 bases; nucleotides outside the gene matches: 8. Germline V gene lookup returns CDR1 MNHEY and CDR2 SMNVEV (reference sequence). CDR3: CASSVQGASIYEQYF. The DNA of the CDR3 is TGTGCCAGCAGTGTACAGGGGGCCAGCATCTACGAGCAGTACTTC.

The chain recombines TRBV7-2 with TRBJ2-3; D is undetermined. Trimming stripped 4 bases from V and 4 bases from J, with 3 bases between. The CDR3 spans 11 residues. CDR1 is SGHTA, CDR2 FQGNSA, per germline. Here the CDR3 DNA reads TGTGCCAGCAGCTATCCAGATACGCAGTATTTT. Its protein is CASSYPDTQYF.

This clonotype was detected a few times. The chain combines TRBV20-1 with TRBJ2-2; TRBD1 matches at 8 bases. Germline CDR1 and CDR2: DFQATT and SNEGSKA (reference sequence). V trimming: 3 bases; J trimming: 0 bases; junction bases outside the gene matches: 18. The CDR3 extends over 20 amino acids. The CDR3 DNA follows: TGCAGTGCTAGTGGCCTTCCCTTGGGACAGGCTGAAACGAACACCGGGGAGCTGTTTTTT. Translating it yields CSASGLPLGQAETNTGELFF.

The CDR3 sequence: CASSPRGFGETQYF. The CDR3 DNA reads as TGTGCCAGCAGCCCACGGGGATTCGGGGAGACCCAGTACTTC. V gene TRBV7-3 combines with J gene TRBJ2-5; the D gene is possibly TRBD2 (5 bases). Germline V gene data show CDR1 as SGHTA and CDR2 as FQGTGA. Trimming took 5 bases from V and 5 from J, leaving 15 bases between them. This CDR3 comprises 14 residues.

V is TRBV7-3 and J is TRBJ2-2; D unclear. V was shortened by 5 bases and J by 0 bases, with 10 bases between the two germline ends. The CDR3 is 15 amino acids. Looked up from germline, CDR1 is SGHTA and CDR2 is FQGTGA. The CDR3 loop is CASSPAAPNTGELFF. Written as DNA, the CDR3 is TGTGCCAGCAGCCCGGCGGCCCCGAACACCGGGGAGCTGTTTTTT. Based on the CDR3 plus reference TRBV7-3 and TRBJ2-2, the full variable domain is GAGVSQTPSNKVTEKGKYVELRCDPISGHTALYWYRQSLGQGPEFLIYFQGTGAADDSGLPNDRFFAVRPEGSVSTLKIQRTERGDSAVYLCASSPAAPNTGELFFGEGSRLTVL.

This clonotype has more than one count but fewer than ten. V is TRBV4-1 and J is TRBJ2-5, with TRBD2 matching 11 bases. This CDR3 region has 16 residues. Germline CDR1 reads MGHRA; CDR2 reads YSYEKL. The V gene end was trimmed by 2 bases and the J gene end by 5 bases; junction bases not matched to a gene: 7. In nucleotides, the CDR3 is TGCGCCAGCAGCCAAACTATAGCGGGAGGGCCGGAGACCCAGTACTTC. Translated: CASSQTIAGGPETQYF.

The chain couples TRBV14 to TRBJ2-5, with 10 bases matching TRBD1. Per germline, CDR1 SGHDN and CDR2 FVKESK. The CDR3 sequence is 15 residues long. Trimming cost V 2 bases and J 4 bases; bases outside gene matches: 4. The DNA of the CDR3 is TGTGCCAGCAGCCAATGGGGGACAGGGGCAGAGACCCAGTACTTC. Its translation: CASSQWGTGAETQYF.